What follows is one T cell receptor (beta chain) and its context. Its antigen is unidentified. This sample was included in a study of T cells expressing NK-cell markers. Across the study: Eight donors were sequenced, of whom seven were HCMV-seropositive, while the remaining one was HCMV-seronegative.

cDNA encoding TCR beta was synthesized via 5'RACE template switching incorporating UMIs. TCRdb reprocessed the 5' RACE reads and stores each CDR3 protein as one record, lacking DNA. Its table records about 450,000 distinct CDR3 sequences. Study-wide findings and caveats: In four donors, dominant clonotypes made up 28.3-60.1% of CD3+CD56-NKG2C+ cells.

The CDR3 is made up of 14 amino acids. Germline CDR1 and CDR2: SGDLS and YYNGEE. The origin of this receptor is a woman aged 18-70 years in good health. The sample was blood T cells: a sorted CD56 or NKG2C T cell subset, CD4+ or CD8+ T cells, or bulk PBMC T cells (not recorded which). This chain uses TRBV9 with TRBJ1-4; with no DNA, the TCRdb D assignment of TRBD1 cannot be verified. The CDR3 protein is CASSVMDRGEKLFF.